A single T cell receptor beta chain is shown here with its context. V lost 5 bases, J lost 7 bases, and 5 bases stayed unmatched. Germline CDR1 and CDR2: SGHVS and FNYEAQ. This CDR3 has 14 residues. These data belong to a study of blood T cell repertoires in COVID-19. Study information: The analysed material was cDNA or gDNA that came from T cells, B-cell-depleted T cells, or PBMCs.

This table comes from immunoSEQ multiplex PCR, and its TCRdb copy is limited to in-frame clones, with some not included. This sample has about 340,000 clones, with more than 70% found just once. Sequencing input: peripheral blood. The receptor's source is a man younger than 45 with active or convalescent COVID-19. The gene calls are TRBV7-6 and TRBJ1-4; 9 bases are shared with TRBD1. Here the CDR3 reads CASSPLGQGEKLFF. CDR3 in DNA: TGTGCCAGCAGCCCACTGGGACAGGGTGAAAAACTGTTTTTT.